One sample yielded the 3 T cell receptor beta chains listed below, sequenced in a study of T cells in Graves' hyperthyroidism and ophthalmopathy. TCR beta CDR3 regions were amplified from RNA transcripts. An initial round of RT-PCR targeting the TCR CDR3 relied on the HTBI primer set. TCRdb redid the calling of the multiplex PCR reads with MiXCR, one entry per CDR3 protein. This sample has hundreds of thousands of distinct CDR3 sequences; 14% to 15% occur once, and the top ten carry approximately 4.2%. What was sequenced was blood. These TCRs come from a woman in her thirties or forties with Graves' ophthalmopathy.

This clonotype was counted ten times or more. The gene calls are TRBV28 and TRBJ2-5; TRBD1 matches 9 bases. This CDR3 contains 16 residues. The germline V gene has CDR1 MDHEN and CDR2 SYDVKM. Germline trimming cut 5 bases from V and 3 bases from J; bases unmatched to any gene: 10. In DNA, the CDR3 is TGTGCCAGCAGTCTTATACCGGGACAGGGAAAAGAGACCCAGTACTTC. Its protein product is CASSLIPGQGKETQYF.

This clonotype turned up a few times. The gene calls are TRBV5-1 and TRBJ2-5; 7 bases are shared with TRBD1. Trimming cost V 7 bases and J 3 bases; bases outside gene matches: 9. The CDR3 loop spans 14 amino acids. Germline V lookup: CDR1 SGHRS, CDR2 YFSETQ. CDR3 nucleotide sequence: TGCGCCAGCGGGAAGGGGACAGCCGAAGAGACCCAGTACTTC. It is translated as CASGKGTAEETQYF. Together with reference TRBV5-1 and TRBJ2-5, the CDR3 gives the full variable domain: KAGVTQTPRYLIKTRGQQVTLSCSPISGHRSVSWYQQTPGQGLQFLFEYFSETQRNKGNFPGRFSGRQFSNSRSEMNVSTLELGDSALYLCASGKGTAEETQYFGPGTRLLVL.

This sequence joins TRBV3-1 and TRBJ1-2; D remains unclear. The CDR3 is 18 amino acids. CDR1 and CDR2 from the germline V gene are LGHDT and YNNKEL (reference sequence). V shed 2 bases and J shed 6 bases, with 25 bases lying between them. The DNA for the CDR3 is TGTGCCAGCAGCCAATTCCTAACCCCGGGCCAACGTTGGGATGGCTACACCTTC. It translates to CASSQFLTPGQRWDGYTF.